The 17 T cell receptor beta chains below come from one sample, sequenced in a study of cytomegalovirus exposure and HLA in healthy donors. PCR was performed using 60 Vbeta and 13 Jbeta primers. The assay was immunoSEQ multiplex PCR, and TCRdb's table has in-frame clones only and misses some. This table holds 200,000 to 250,000 clones. The sequencing sample was made of PBMCs. The receptors shown here come from a woman aged 25-40 years in good health and CMV-seropositive.

V gene TRBV9 combines with J gene TRBJ2-3; TRBD1 matches 8 bases. Looked up from germline, CDR1 is SGDLS and CDR2 is YYNGEE. J gave up 0 bases and V 3 bases, and 6 bases lay outside the gene matches. This CDR3 is built from 16 residues. The CDR3 sequence is CASSGGDRFSTDTQYF. The CDR3 DNA reads as TGTGCCAGCAGCGGTGGGGACAGGTTCAGCACAGATACGCAGTATTTT.

The CDR3 sequence is CASSPRQDSYEQYF. DNA of the CDR3: TGTGCCAGCAGCCCCCGACAGGACTCCTACGAGCAGTACTTC. This chain uses TRBV7-2 with TRBJ2-7; TRBD1 is a possible D gene (6 bases). The CDR3 sequence is 14 residues long. Germline V gene sequence: CDR1 SGHTA, CDR2 FQGNSA. V lost 5 bases, J lost 0 bases, and 11 bases lay in between.

V gene TRBV27 combines with J gene TRBJ2-2; TRBD1 matches at 11 bases. CDR3 length: 15 amino acids. The V gene's germline CDR1 is MNHEY and CDR2 SMNVEV (reference sequence). After removal of 5 bases from V and 7 bases from J, the junction contained 6 bases not matched to a gene. The CDR3 here is CASSPGQGAFGELFF. The CDR3 nucleotides are TGTGCCAGCAGTCCTGGACAGGGGGCTTTCGGGGAGCTGTTTTTT.

This chain connects TRBV5-1 to TRBJ2-2, with TRBD1 matching over 8 bases. The CDR3 has 15 amino acids. Germline V gene lookup returns CDR1 SGHRS and CDR2 YFSETQ. V gave up 4 bases and J gave up 0 bases; unmatched junction bases: 2. Written as DNA, the CDR3 is TGCGCCAGCAGCATACAGGGGGCGAACACCGGGGAGCTGTTTTTT. It codes for CASSIQGANTGELFF. The entire variable domain, with the rest obtained from reference TRBV5-1 and TRBJ2-2, is as follows: KAGVTQTPRYLIKTRGQQVTLSCSPISGHRSVSWYQQTPGQGLQFLFEYFSETQRNKGNFPGRFSGRQFSNSRSEMNVSTLELGDSALYLCASSIQGANTGELFFGEGSRLTVL.

The V call is TRBV6-6, the J call TRBJ2-2, with 8 bases aligning to TRBD2. Germline V lookup: CDR1 MNHNY, CDR2 SVGAGI (reference sequence). The CDR3 runs 15 residues. With 6 bases clipped from V and 4 bases from J, the junction kept 7 bases outside the gene matches. CDR3 loop: CASRTPGLGTGELFF. For the CDR3, the DNA is TGTGCCAGCAGAACACCGGGACTAGGCACCGGGGAGCTGTTTTTT.

The rearrangement joins TRBV7-2 to TRBJ1-2; D is possibly TRBD1 (5 bases). Germline V gives CDR1 SGHTA, CDR2 FQGNSA. V shed 1 base and J shed 2 bases, with 8 bases lying between them. The CDR3 consists of 14 residues. The CDR3 DNA follows: TGTGCCAGCAGCTTAGGGGCAGGGAACTATGGCTACACCTTC. Its protein product is CASSLGAGNYGYTF.

The rearrangement links TRBV28 to TRBJ1-1; 7 nucleotides agree with TRBD1. The CDR3 is 15 amino acids. Germline CDR1 MDHEN, CDR2 SYDVKM. J lost 2 bases, V lost 8 bases, and 11 bases had no gene match. The CDR3: CASGAGGQINTEAFF. Here the CDR3 DNA reads TGTGCCAGCGGTGCGGGGGGACAGATCAACACTGAAGCTTTCTTT. Full variable domain (missing parts from reference TRBV28 and TRBJ1-1): DVKVTQSSRYLVKRTGEKVFLECVQDMDHENMFWYRQDPGLGLRLIYFSYDVKMKEKGDIPEGYSVSREKKERFSLILESASTNQTSMYLCASGAGGQINTEAFFGQGTRLTVV.

V and J are TRBV14 and TRBJ1-4, with 9 nucleotides matching TRBD1. Germline-derived CDR1 and CDR2 are SGHDN and FVKESK. The CDR3 is 16 amino acids. V lost 1 base, J lost 8 bases, and 8 bases stayed unmatched. CDR3 amino acids: CASSQAPGTGPEKLFF. CDR3 nucleotide sequence: TGTGCCAGCAGCCAAGCGCCCGGGACAGGGCCCGAAAAACTGTTTTTT.

In regard to this clone: Other DNA sequences of this sample code for an identical CDR3. The chain links TRBV29-1 to TRBJ2-3, with 7 bases fitting TRBD1. Germline V gives CDR1 SQVTM, CDR2 ANQGSEA. With 6 bases clipped from V and 4 bases from J, the junction kept 4 bases outside the gene matches. This CDR3 contains 12 residues. In nucleotides, the CDR3 is TGCAGCGTCCCCGACAGGGCAGATACGCAGTATTTT. It encodes CSVPDRADTQYF.

The chain combines TRBV7-2 with TRBJ2-5, with D perhaps TRBD2 (5 bases). The DNA end lines up better with TRBJ2-7; the J call may be wrong. Germline CDR1 SGHTA, CDR2 FQGNSA. CDR3 length: 13 residues. The CDR3 spells CASSPRDQYEQYF. The CDR3 bases are TGTGCCAGCAGCCCCCGGGATCAGTACGAGCAGTACTTC.

This chain uses TRBV19 with TRBJ2-5; weak D call: TRBD1 (6 bases). The CDR3 extends over 17 amino acids. CDR1 and CDR2 from the germline V gene are LNHDA and SQIVND (reference sequence). Trimming cost V 4 bases and J 5 bases, with 23 bases left between them. CDR3 bases: TGTGCCAGTAGTACCGGGCGGTCGGCAAATAGGGGGGAGACCCAGTACTTC. Protein sequence: CASSTGRSANRGETQYF. Filled out from reference TRBV19 and TRBJ2-5, the complete variable domain reads DGGITQSPKYLFRKEGQNVTLSCEQNLNHDAMYWYRQDPGQGLRLIYYSQIVNDFQKGDIAEGYSVSREKKESFPLTVTSAQKNPTAFYLCASSTGRSANRGETQYFGPGTRLLVL.

V gene TRBV5-1 combines with J gene TRBJ1-3; D not certain. The ends were cut back, 7 bases at V and 2 bases at J, with 16 bases in the middle. The CDR3 runs to 15 residues. The germline V gene has CDR1 SGHRS and CDR2 YFSETQ. The CDR3 protein is CASGDSLGTGNTIYF. Here the CDR3 DNA reads TGCGCCAGCGGAGACTCGCTAGGTACTGGAAACACCATATATTTT.

The chain uses TRBV6-5 and TRBJ1-2; perhaps TRBD1 as D (5 bases). With 7 bases removed from V and 8 bases from J, the gap between germline ends came to 20 bases. The CDR3 extends over 14 amino acids. Germline CDR1 MNHEY, CDR2 SVGAGI. This CDR3 is CASNSPTGGEGYTF. CDR3 DNA sequence: TGTGCCAGCAACTCTCCAACGGGGGGGGAAGGCTACACCTTC.

The gene calls are TRBV29-1 and TRBJ2-7, with 14 bases aligning to TRBD2. Germline CDR1 and CDR2: SQVTM and ANQGSEA. The CDR3 runs 15 residues. V shed 4 bases, J shed 0 bases, and the junction held 2 bases outside the gene matches. The CDR3 bases are TGCAGCGTTGGACTAGCGGGAGGGCCCTCCTACGAGCAGTACTTC. It specifies CSVGLAGGPSYEQYF.

This chain links TRBV19 with TRBJ2-7, with a tentative D call TRBD2 (5 bases). Trimming removed 3 bases from V and 1 base from J, with 19 bases in between. There are 17 residues in the CDR3. Per the germline V gene, CDR1 is LNHDA and CDR2 is SQIVND (reference sequence). This chain's CDR3 is CASSIRWAREISYEQYF. The CDR3 nucleotides read TGTGCCAGTAGTATCCGTTGGGCCCGGGAAATATCCTACGAGCAGTACTTC.

Remarks on this clone: One junction end does not reproduce the germline sequence, and a read error may be involved. CDR3: CASSLRATGIF. In DNA form, the CDR3 reads TGTGCCAGCAGCCTGAGGGCGACAGGCATTTTT. The genes are TRBV7-2 and TRBJ1-5; a possible D gene is TRBD1 (6 bases). Germline lookup yields CDR1 SGHTA and CDR2 FQGNSA. This CDR3 contains 11 residues.

The CDR3 DNA reads TGTGCCAGCTCACCTCAACAAGTACAGGGAGGGAATGAAAAACTGTTTTTT. It codes for CASSPQQVQGGNEKLFF. J is TRBJ1-4 and V is TRBV18; D perhaps matches TRBD1 (6 bases). Deletions cut 3 bases from V and 5 bases from J, with 19 bases between. Per germline, CDR1 KGHSH and CDR2 LQKENI. The CDR3 totals 17 residues.